What follows is one TCR beta chain and its context. The antigen is unknown. The J segment lost 10 bases and the V segment lost 2 bases, leaving 12 bases of the junction unmatched. This CDR3 contains 16 residues. Germline V gives CDR1 GTSNPN, CDR2 SVGIG (reference sequence). The sample belongs to a study of cytomegalovirus exposure and HLA in healthy donors. As for the study in general: A later analysis reported the approximately 120 validation repertoires used the same platform as the roughly 700 first-cohort repertoires. Overall study findings and caveats: In vitro testing confirmed a few CMV-associated chains as specific for CMV antigens. Overall, roughly 160 TCR beta chains were annotated as cytomegalovirus-associated. Usually a TCR sequence was rare, but some public TCRs were found in many donors.

Using immunoSEQ multiplex PCR, the repertoire was profiled, and TCRdb retains in-frame clones only, with some absent. This sample has over 70,000 clones; 94% occur once, and the top ten carry about 0.63%. The chain links TRBV30 to TRBJ1-6, with TRBD1 identical over 9 bases. The source material was PBMCs. The origin of this receptor is a woman aged 18 to 35 in good health and CMV-seronegative. The CDR3 DNA is TGTGCCTGGAGTCCCCGCCGACAGGGGGGTAACTCACCCCTCCACTTT. Translation gives CAWSPRRQGGNSPLHF.